This passage covers 17 T cell receptor beta chains from one sample sequenced in a study of T cells in Graves' hyperthyroidism and ophthalmopathy. Amplification targeted TCR beta CDR3 regions from RNA transcripts. First-round RT-PCR with HTBI primers amplified the TCR CDR3 region. TCRdb re-derived calls from the multiplex PCR reads in MiXCR, one entry per CDR3 protein. The sample lists a few hundred thousand distinct CDR3 sequences, around 43% seen once, with roughly 45% in the top ten. Sequenced: peripheral blood or thyroid tissue (not recorded which). The receptors derive from an adult woman with Graves' disease, either hyperthyroidism or ophthalmopathy (not recorded which).

This clonotype was detected ten times or more. The chain has TRBV11-2 and TRBJ1-2; D might be TRBD1 (5 bases). CDR1 is SGHAT and CDR2 is FQNNGV in the germline V gene. The CDR3 is 14 amino acids. Trimming took off 3 bases at V and 4 bases at J, with 12 bases between the two ends. CDR3 DNA sequence: TGTGCCAGCAGCTTCCGAAGGGGCGGCTATGGCTACACCTTC. Translated, it gives CASSFRRGGYGYTF.

About this clonotype itself: At one end, the junction sequence differs from germline, possibly due to a read error. This chain connects TRBV5-1 to TRBJ1-3; 9 bases agree with TRBD1. CDR1 is SGHRS, CDR2 YFSETQ, per germline. This CDR3 has 15 amino acids. The CDR3: CASSPGQGAGNAIYF. The CDR3 DNA follows: TGCGCCAGCAGCCCGGGACAGGGAGCAGGAAACGCCATATATTTT.

The chain employs TRBV7-9 and TRBJ2-2; 11 bases are shared with TRBD2. Per germline, CDR1 SEHNR and CDR2 FQNEAQ (reference sequence). V lost 5 bases to trimming and J lost 0 bases; unmatched junction nucleotides: 26. There are 24 residues in the CDR3. The DNA for the CDR3 is TGTGCCAGCAGCCTTCCGACAGGCCCACGCCCAATAGCTAGCGGGAGGTCGAACACCGGGGAGCTGTTTTTT. Amino acid sequence: CASSLPTGPRPIASGRSNTGELFF.

This clonotype came up a few times. V gene TRBV29-1 combines with J gene TRBJ1-1, with D perhaps TRBD1 (5 bases). Germline-derived CDR1 and CDR2 are SQVTM and ANQGSEA. CDR3 length: 14 residues. V was cut by 4 bases and J by 5 bases, with 17 bases left in between. In DNA, the CDR3 is TGCAGCGTTGTTCCTAGAAGGGGCGAGACTGAAGCTTTCTTT. This codes for CSVVPRRGETEAFF.

V and J are TRBV5-1 and TRBJ2-6; no clear D. The CDR3 extends over 11 amino acids. Trimming stripped 0 bases from V and 16 bases from J, with 8 bases between. Germline V gene sequence: CDR1 SGHRS, CDR2 YFSETQ. The CDR3 DNA follows: TGCGCCAGCAGCTTGGGAGCACGGCTGACTTTC. This encodes CASSLGARLTF.

The V call is TRBV29-1, the J call TRBJ2-7, with 8 bases identical to TRBD1. This CDR3 has 10 amino acids. After removal of 6 bases from V and 9 bases from J, the junction contained 4 bases not matched to a gene. The V gene's germline CDR1 is SQVTM and CDR2 ANQGSEA. CDR3: CSVGQGGQYF. The CDR3 DNA sequence: TGCAGCGTAGGACAGGGCGGGCAGTACTTC.

Ten or more counts support this clonotype. V and J are TRBV5-1 and TRBJ1-4, with D possibly being TRBD1 (6 bases). Trimming removed 3 bases from V and 2 bases from J, with 11 bases in between. This CDR3 is 15 amino acids long. Germline CDR1 and CDR2: SGHRS and YFSETQ. This CDR3 reads CASSSGGPTNEKLFF. The CDR3 region has the DNA TGCGCCAGCAGCTCCGGGGGGCCTACTAATGAAAAACTGTTTTTT.

In the case of this clonotype: At one end the junction does not follow the germline gene, possibly because of a read error. The chain recombines TRBV6-1 with TRBJ2-5, with D possibly TRBD2 on 5 matching bases. The CDR3 extends over 12 amino acids. CDR1 is MNHNS, CDR2 SASEGT, per germline. The CDR3 DNA reads as TGTGCCATCAGTGAGGGAGTAAAGACCCAGTACTTC. Its translation: CAISEGVKTQYF.

The chain links TRBV10-3 to TRBJ2-7, with 12 bases lining up with TRBD2. V was pared by 4 bases and J by 2 bases, with 9 bases of the junction left unmatched. Germline V CDR1 and CDR2: ENHRY, SYGVKD. This CDR3 region has 17 residues. CDR3 loop: CAISALGLAGSTYEQYF. CDR3 DNA: TGTGCCATCAGTGCCCTCGGACTAGCGGGATCAACCTACGAGCAGTACTTC.

This clonotype was counted at least ten times. The chain combines TRBV25-1 with TRBJ2-7; no definite D call. Trimming removed 3 bases at V and 0 bases at J, with 9 bases between. The CDR3 has 14 residues. Germline CDR1 and CDR2: MGHDK and SYGVNS. CDR3 sequence reads: CASSDKSFSYEQYF. The CDR3 nucleotides read TGTGCCAGCAGTGACAAGAGTTTCTCCTACGAGCAGTACTTC.

The rearrangement joins TRBV27 to TRBJ2-5; TRBD2 aligns across 12 bases. J lost 5 bases, V lost 4 bases, and 14 bases had no gene match. In germline, CDR1 is MNHEY, CDR2 SMNVEV (reference sequence). CDR3 length equals 18 residues. The CDR3 region is CASSWGGTSGWEAETQYF. CDR3 sequence (DNA): TGTGCCAGCAGTTGGGGTGGGACTAGCGGGTGGGAGGCTGAGACCCAGTACTTC.

To note about this clonotype: Lacking the conserved final phenylalanine or tryptophan, this CDR3 likely reflects a read error. V and J are TRBV28 and TRBJ1-6, with a possible D match to TRBD1 (6 bases). Germline-derived CDR1 and CDR2 are MDHEN and SYDVKM. Trimming cost V 7 bases and J 6 bases, with 16 bases left between them. The CDR3 has 15 amino acids. CDR3 loop: CASNRGAWVNSPLHL. CDR3 sequence (DNA): TGTGCCAGCAACCGGGGGGCTTGGGTTAATTCACCCCTCCACCTT.

This clonotype was seen at least ten times. This chain connects TRBV20-1 to TRBJ1-3; unclear D gene. CDR3 length: 12 residues. Germline lookup yields CDR1 DFQATT and CDR2 SNEGSKA (reference sequence). The CDR3 DNA follows: TGCAGCCCCTCTCCCCCCGGAAACACCATATATTTT. This codes for CSPSPPGNTIYF.

This clonotype occurred many times. The V gene is TRBV2, the J gene TRBJ2-7, with a weak D call TRBD2 (5 bases). Germline loops: CDR1 SNHLY, CDR2 FYNNEI. V was pared by 8 bases and J by 4 bases, with 12 bases between. The CDR3 length is 12 residues. The CDR3 DNA reads TGTGCCAGCGTAAGAGGGCGTTACGAGCAGTACTTC. Translated: CASVRGRYEQYF.

This clonotype was seen only a few times. This rearrangement joins TRBV2 to TRBJ2-5, with 10 bases that match TRBD2. Germline lookup yields CDR1 SNHLY and CDR2 FYNNEI. The CDR3 spans 16 residues. The V gene end was trimmed by 4 bases and the J gene end by 1 base; junction bases not matched to a gene: 6. The CDR3: CASSAMSGRAQETQYF. CDR3 bases: TGTGCCAGCAGTGCGATGAGCGGGAGGGCCCAAGAGACCCAGTACTTC.

The rearrangement uses TRBV25-1 and TRBJ2-7; D uncertain. V lost 8 bases, J lost 4 bases, and 12 bases lay in between. This CDR3 has 12 amino acids. The germline gives CDR1 MGHDK, CDR2 SYGVNS. CDR3 sequence: CASGVLLYEQYF. The CDR3 bases are TGTGCCAGCGGTGTACTCCTATACGAGCAGTACTTC.

This clonotype was observed many times. This sequence joins TRBV9 and TRBJ2-7; perhaps D is TRBD1 or TRBD2 (5 bases each). Germline V lookup: CDR1 SGDLS, CDR2 YYNGEE. The length of the CDR3 is 16 residues. The ends were cut back, 0 bases at V and 2 bases at J, with 15 bases in the middle. The CDR3 loop is CASSVDSGQGPYEQYF. The CDR3 DNA reads as TGTGCCAGCAGCGTAGATAGTGGTCAGGGACCCTACGAGCAGTACTTC.